The 5 T cell receptor beta chains in this list originate from one sample, sequenced in a study of shared clonotypes between healthy human individuals. Assay: immunoSEQ multiplex PCR; the TCRdb copy retains only in-frame clones and omits some. The sample holds about 2 million clones, 85% to 95% seen once. The naive CD8 fraction comprised CD45RO-negative cells positively selected for CCR7 and excluded terminally differentiated effector memory CD45RA+ cells. Sequencing input: naive CD8+ T cells sorted from blood. The receptors were gathered from a young man in good health.

The chain employs TRBV5-4 and TRBJ2-7; D is unresolved. The germline gives CDR1 SGHNT, CDR2 YYREEE (reference sequence). This CDR3 comprises 14 residues. Between the trimmed V and J ends, which lost 3 bases and 3 bases, there was a span of 13 bases. CDR3 sequence: CASSSDGSHYEQYF. CDR3 coding DNA: TGTGCCAGCAGCTCCGACGGCTCACACTACGAGCAGTACTTC.

The rearrangement joins TRBV5-6 to TRBJ2-7, with 9 nucleotides matching TRBD1. The length of the CDR3 is 14 residues. The ends lost 4 bases at V and 6 bases at J; junction bases unmatched: 8. Germline CDR1 is SGHDT and CDR2 is YYEEEE. DNA for the CDR3: TGTGCCAGCAGCCTGCCGGGACAGGGTCCCGAGCAGTACTTC. It encodes CASSLPGQGPEQYF.

The V and J genes are TRBV6-5 and TRBJ2-3, with D tentatively TRBD2 (7 bases). Trimming removed 8 bases from V and 3 bases from J, with 12 bases in between. The CDR3 is 13 residues long. Germline V CDR1 and CDR2: MNHEY, SVGAGI. The CDR3 sequence is CASHRGGTDTQYF. For the CDR3, the DNA is TGTGCCAGCCATAGGGGGGGAACAGATACGCAGTATTTT.

V and J are TRBV9 and TRBJ2-3, with D uncertain. V was cut by 0 bases and J by 4 bases, with 12 bases left in between. The CDR3 consists of 15 residues. CDR1 and CDR2 (germline): SGDLS, YYNGEE. DNA of the CDR3: TGTGCCAGCAGCGTAGCGGTAATTAGTTCAGATACGCAGTATTTT. It encodes CASSVAVISSDTQYF. Full variable domain (missing parts from reference TRBV9 and TRBJ2-3): DSGVTQTPKHLITATGQRVTLRCSPRSGDLSVYWYQQSLDQGLQFLIQYYNGEERAKGNILERFSAQQFPDLHSELNLSSLELGDSALYFCASSVAVISSDTQYFGPGTRLTVL.

The J gene is TRBJ2-7, the V gene TRBV19; 7 bases are a match to TRBD2. Trimming at V came to 5 bases and at J to 3 bases, leaving 13 bases not matched to a gene. This CDR3 contains 16 residues. CDR1 LNHDA and CDR2 SQIVND come from the germline V gene (reference sequence). Here the CDR3 reads CASSHQWGGTYYEQYF. The CDR3, as DNA: TGTGCCAGTAGTCACCAATGGGGGGGGACCTACTACGAGCAGTACTTC.